The 3 T cell receptor beta chains in this list originate from one sample, sequenced in a study of blood T cell repertoires in COVID-19 (TCRdb year 2020). The receptor library was made with the immunoSEQ multiplex PCR assay. TCRdb retrieved this table from immuneACCESS and kept in-frame rearrangements only. Not all clones are present; in checked studies, unresolved V genes account for under half, and no reason is known for the remainder. For this sample the table gives 170,000 or so clones, of which 86% were detected only once. The ten largest clones take up approximately 7% of the sample. Specimen: peripheral blood. The receptors here all came from a man aged 45-60 years with active or convalescent COVID-19.

This clone has just one count. The chain carries TRBV25-1 and TRBJ2-7; D remains ambiguous. This CDR3 spans 12 amino acids. Germline loops: CDR1 MGHDK, CDR2 SYGVNS. V was clipped by 1 base and J by 3 bases, with 4 bases between them. The CDR3 DNA is TGTGCCAGCAGTGAATTTCACTACGAGCAGTACTTC. Translated, it gives CASSEFHYEQYF.

The rearrangement links TRBV28 to TRBJ1-6; TRBD1 agrees at 8 bases. This CDR3 region has 15 residues. J was trimmed by 10 bases and V by 3 bases; bases with no gene match: 8. Germline CDR1 reads MDHEN; CDR2 reads SYDVKM. The CDR3 reads CASSLLRGPGSPLHF. The DNA for the CDR3 is TGTGCCAGCAGTTTGCTCAGGGGGCCTGGGTCACCCCTCCACTTT.

This chain joins TRBV19 and TRBJ1-1; D might be TRBD1 (6 bases). The CDR3 loop spans 16 amino acids. Germline values: CDR1 LNHDA, CDR2 SQIVND (reference sequence). Trimming took off 5 bases at V and 7 bases at J, with 23 bases between the two ends. The CDR3 loop is CASSDWGAGTQGEAFF. CDR3 DNA sequence: TGTGCCAGTAGTGATTGGGGAGCGGGGACACAGGGTGAAGCTTTCTTT.